The 5 T cell receptor beta chains in this list originate from one sample, sequenced in a study of blood T cells in healthy people across ages. A J-beta primer mix and a sample-barcoded 5' primer were used in a second PCR of about 6 to 12 cycles. TCRdb processed the 5' RACE reads anew with MiXCR; each CDR3 protein has one entry. Seen here are about 800,000 distinct CDR3 sequences, 58% observed once, and the top ten hold 22%. The sequenced material came from blood. The receptor set was obtained from a man younger than 45 in good health.

Remarks on this clonotype: This may be a read error, as it is one base from a much larger clone. In DNA form, the CDR3 reads TGCAGCGCTGATCGCGAAACTAGCACAGATACGCAGTATTTT. Residues: CSADRETSTDTQYF. The chain has TRBV29-1 and TRBJ2-3; D remains ambiguous. This CDR3 has 14 amino acids. V shed 7 bases and J shed 0 bases, with 14 bases lying between them. The germline V gene encodes CDR1 SQVTM and CDR2 ANQGSEA.

V is TRBV28 and J is TRBJ1-2, with TRBD1 identical over 8 bases. V was pared by 3 bases and J by 2 bases, with 5 bases of the junction left unmatched. Germline CDR1 and CDR2: MDHEN and SYDVKM. The CDR3 has 15 residues. The CDR3 DNA sequence: TGTGCCAGCAGTTTTGAGGACAGGGCAAACTATGGCTACACCTTC. Residues: CASSFEDRANYGYTF.

The chain employs TRBV28 and TRBJ2-3; perhaps TRBD1 as D (7 bases). Germline assignment: CDR1 MDHEN and CDR2 SYDVKM. The V gene lost 10 bases and the J gene lost 6 bases, with 17 bases spanning the gap. The CDR3 has 13 residues. The chain's CDR3 is CATMKGGGDTQYF. The DNA of the CDR3 is TGTGCCACCATGAAAGGAGGGGGCGATACGCAGTATTTT.

This clonotype was counted between two and nine times. This rearrangement joins TRBV20-1 to TRBJ2-1, with TRBD2 identical over 7 bases. CDR1 is DFQATT, CDR2 SNEGSKA, per germline (reference sequence). CDR3 size: 11 residues. Germline trimming cut 4 bases from V and 8 bases from J; bases unmatched to any gene: 2. Here the CDR3 reads CSATSGDEQFF. In DNA, the CDR3 is TGCAGTGCTACTAGCGGCGATGAGCAGTTCTTC.

The chain uses TRBV6-1 and TRBJ2-3; D is unclear. The CDR3 extends over 14 amino acids. Trimming pared 0 bases from V and 2 bases from J, leaving 6 bases between. The V gene's germline CDR1 is MNHNS and CDR2 SASEGT. The CDR3 region is CASSEAFDTDTQYF. The CDR3 DNA reads TGTGCCAGCAGTGAAGCGTTCGACACAGATACGCAGTATTTT.